This TCR beta chain was recorded in a study of PD-L1 blockade in urothelial cancer. Whole-study context: Of 29 to 30 patients, some 25 were males with bladder-origin urothelial cancer.

Sample time point: peripheral blood 6 weeks after treatment start. Anywhere from 1 to 8 samples came from each patient, spanning pretreatment and on-treatment. The CDR3 is made up of 14 amino acids. J gave up 4 bases and V 3 bases, and 1 base lay outside the gene matches. CDR1 LNHDA and CDR2 SQIVND come from the germline V gene (reference sequence). Clones were read by immunoSEQ multiplex PCR, and TCRdb kept only the in-frame ones, dropping some. Counted here are approximately 83,000 clones, less than 90% occurring once; the ten biggest clones make up under 8.5%. The sequences come from PBMCs, collected around atezolizumab (anti-PD-L1) treatment. V and J are TRBV19 and TRBJ2-2, with 8 bases fitting TRBD2. The TCR sequence derives from a man between 65 and 85 years old with urothelial cancer. The CDR3 protein is CASSIREGTGELFF. CDR3 sequence (DNA): TGTGCCAGTAGTATTCGGGAGGGCACCGGGGAGCTGTTTTTT.